The clone carrying this T cell receptor beta chain showed up many times. Its target is not known. This sample is part of a study of CD8 T cells in ankylosing spondylitis. Study-wide points: Disease-linked clones were reportedly significantly enriched in matched ankylosing spondylitis synovial fluid. Clones linked to disease, bearing a CD8+ phenotype, were relatively rare in peripheral blood.

Library preparation for TCR beta used quantitative 5'-RACE with molecular barcodes. MiXCR, run by TCRdb on the 5' RACE reads, gives a single entry per CDR3 protein. Of a few hundred thousand distinct CDR3 sequences in the sample, 24% were seen once. This TCR derives from a male donor with ankylosing spondylitis or in good health (not recorded which). The sequenced sample was blood, either unsorted or a sorted T cell fraction (not recorded which).

The CDR3 loop is CASSQVWVADDYGYTF. As DNA, the CDR3 is TGCGCCAGCAGCCAAGTATGGGTGGCCGACGACTATGGCTACACCTTC. This sequence joins TRBV4-1 and TRBJ1-2; D unclear. This CDR3 spans 16 amino acids. V shed 1 base and J shed 3 bases, with 15 bases lying between them. Germline V gene lookup returns CDR1 MGHRA and CDR2 YSYEKL.